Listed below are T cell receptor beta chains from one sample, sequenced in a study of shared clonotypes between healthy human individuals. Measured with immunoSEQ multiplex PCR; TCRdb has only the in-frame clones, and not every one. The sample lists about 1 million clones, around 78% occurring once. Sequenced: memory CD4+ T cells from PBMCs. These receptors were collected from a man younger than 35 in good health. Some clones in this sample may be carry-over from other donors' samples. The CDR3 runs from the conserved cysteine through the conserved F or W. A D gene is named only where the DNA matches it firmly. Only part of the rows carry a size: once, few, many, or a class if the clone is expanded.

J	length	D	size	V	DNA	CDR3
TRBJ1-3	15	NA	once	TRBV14	TGTGCCAGCAGCTTGCATGGGGCAGCTGGAAACACCATATATTTT	CASSLHGAAGNTIYF
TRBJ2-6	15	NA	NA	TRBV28	TGTGCCAGCAGGAAAAGGGCATCTGGGGCCAACGTCCTGACTTTC	CASRKRASGANVLTF
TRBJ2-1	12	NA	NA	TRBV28	TGTGCCAGCAGTTTGGATCGGGATGAGCAGTTCTTC	CASSLDRDEQFF
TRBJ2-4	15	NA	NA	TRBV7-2	TGTGCCAGCAGCTTACTTACTGGGGGGGCGAGCATTCAGTACTTC	CASSLLTGGASIQYF
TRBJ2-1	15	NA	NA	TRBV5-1	TGCGCCAGCAGCCCTCTCCTGGGTGGAAGCAATGAGCAGTTCTTC	CASSPLLGGSNEQFF
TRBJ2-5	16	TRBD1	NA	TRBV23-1	TGCGCCAGCAGTCAAGGGATGACAGGGGCCCAAGAGACCCAGTACTTC	CASSQGMTGAQETQYF
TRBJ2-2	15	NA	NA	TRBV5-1	TGCGCCAGCAGCTTGCTCAGGGGGGACACCGGGGAGCTGTTTTTT	CASSLLRGDTGELFF
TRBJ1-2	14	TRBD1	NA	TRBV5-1	TGCGCCAGCAGCTTGGGACAGGGGGCGGCTGGCTACACCTTC	CASSLGQGAAGYTF
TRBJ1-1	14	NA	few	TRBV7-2	TGTGCCAGCAGCTACAGTCCGAGGAACACTGAAGCTTTCTTT	CASSYSPRNTEAFF
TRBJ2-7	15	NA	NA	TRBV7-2	TGTGCCAGCAGCTTAGCATCCGGGGAACTCTACGAGCAGTACTTC	CASSLASGELYEQYF
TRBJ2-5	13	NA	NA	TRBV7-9	TGTGCCAGCAGCTTAACTAGCTTGGAGACCCAGTACTTC	CASSLTSLETQYF
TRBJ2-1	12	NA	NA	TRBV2	TGTGCCAGCAGTCTCCTTTCGGATGAGCAGTTCTTC	CASSLLSDEQFF
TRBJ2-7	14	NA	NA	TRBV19	TGTGCCAGCTCCAATCCGGGAAGAAGCTACGAGCAGTACTTC	CASSNPGRSYEQYF
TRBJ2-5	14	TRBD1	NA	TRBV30	TGTGCCTGGAGCAAAGGGACAGGGGAAGAGACCCAGTACTTC	CAWSKGTGEETQYF
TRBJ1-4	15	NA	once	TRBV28	TGTGCCAGCAGTTTCAATGGGGGGGCCGGTGAAAAACTGTTTTTT	CASSFNGGAGEKLFF
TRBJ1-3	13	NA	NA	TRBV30	TGTGCCAGTACAGGTTCCTCTGGAAACACCATATATTTT	CASTGSSGNTIYF
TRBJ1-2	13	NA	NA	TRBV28	TGTGCCAGCACTCCAGGGCACGCCTATGGCTACACCTTC	CASTPGHAYGYTF
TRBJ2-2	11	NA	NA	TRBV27	TGTGCCAGCAGTCTCAACCAGAGGCTGTTTTTT	CASSLNQRLFF
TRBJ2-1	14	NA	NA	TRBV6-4	TGTGCCAGCAGAGGACGGGACGTAGACAATGAGCAGTTCTTC	CASRGRDVDNEQFF
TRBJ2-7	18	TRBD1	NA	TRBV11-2	TGTGCCAGCAGCTTAGTTGGGACCGGGACAGAAATCTCCTACGAGCAGTACTTC	CASSLVGTGTEISYEQYF
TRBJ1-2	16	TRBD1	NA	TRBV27	TGTGCCAGCAGTCCCCGAACCGCCGGGACAGGGGATGGCTACACCTTC	CASSPRTAGTGDGYTF
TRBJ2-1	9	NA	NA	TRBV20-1	TGCAGTGCTAGCGTTGAGCAGTTCTTC	CSASVEQFF
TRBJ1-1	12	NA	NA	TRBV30	TGTGCCTGGACAGGGAGGAACACTGAAGCTTTCTTT	CAWTGRNTEAFF
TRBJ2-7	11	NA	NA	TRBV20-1	TGCAGTACCGCGGCTGGGGACGAGCAGTACTTC	CSTAAGDEQYF
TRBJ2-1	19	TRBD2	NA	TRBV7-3	TGTGCCAGCAGCTCAACCGGGACTAGCGGGCAAAGCTCCTACAATGAGCAGTTCTTC	CASSSTGTSGQSSYNEQFF
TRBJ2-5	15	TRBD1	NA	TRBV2	TGTGCCAGCAGATACGACAGGGGCTCTCAAGAGACCCAGTACTTC	CASRYDRGSQETQYF
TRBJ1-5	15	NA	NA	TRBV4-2	TGTGCCAGCAGCCAAGGAGGTGAGTGGGCAGGGGCCCAGCATTTT	CASSQGGEWAGAQHF
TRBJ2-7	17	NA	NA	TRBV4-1	TGCGCCAGCAGCCACCCTTCAAGCGGGCAGAACTCCTACGAGCAGTACTTC	CASSHPSSGQNSYEQYF
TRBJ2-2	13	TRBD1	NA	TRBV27	TGTGCCAGCAGGAAGACAGGGGTTGGGGAGCTGTTTTTT	CASRKTGVGELFF
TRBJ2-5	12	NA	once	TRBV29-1	TGCAGCGTTGAGGGGGATCGGGAGACCCAGTACTTC	CSVEGDRETQYF
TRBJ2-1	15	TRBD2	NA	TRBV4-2	TGTGCCAGCTGGGGGGGACTAGAAGGCTACAATGAGCAGTTCTTC	CASWGGLEGYNEQFF
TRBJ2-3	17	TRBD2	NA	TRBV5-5	TGTGCCAGCAGCTTGGCCCCCACTAGCGGGTACACAGATACGCAGTATTTT	CASSLAPTSGYTDTQYF
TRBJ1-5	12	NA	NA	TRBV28	TGTGCCAGCAGTCTCCTCAATCAGCCCCAGCATTTT	CASSLLNQPQHF
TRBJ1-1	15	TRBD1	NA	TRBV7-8	TGTGCCAGCAGCTTAGCGCTCCAGGGGGGTACTGAAGCTTTCTTT	CASSLALQGGTEAFF
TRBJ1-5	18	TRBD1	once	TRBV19	TGTGCCAGTAGCCGCCCCGCGGGACAGGTCCCCCCTAATCAGCCCCAGCATTTT	CASSRPAGQVPPNQPQHF
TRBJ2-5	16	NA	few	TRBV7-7	TGTGCCAGCAGCTTAGGCAGGGCCCTGGTCGGGGAGACCCAGTACTTC	CASSLGRALVGETQYF
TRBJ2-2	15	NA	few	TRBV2	TGTGCCAGCAGTGGTACTAGCAGGAACACCGGGGAGCTGTTTTTT	CASSGTSRNTGELFF
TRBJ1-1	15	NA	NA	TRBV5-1	TGCGCCAGCAGCAACCGGGAGAGGGGGAACACTGAAGCTTTCTTT	CASSNRERGNTEAFF
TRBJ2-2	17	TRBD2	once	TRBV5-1	TGCGCCAGCAGCTTGCGGGGCCTAGCGGGAAACACCGGGGAGCTGTTTTTT	CASSLRGLAGNTGELFF
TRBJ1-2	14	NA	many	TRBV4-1	TGCGCCAGCAGCCAAGGTATGGGGAACTATGGCTACACCTTC	CASSQGMGNYGYTF
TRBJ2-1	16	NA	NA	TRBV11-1	TGTGCCACCGAGTCTAGAGCCGGGAGCCGCTACAATGAGCAGTTCTTC	CATESRAGSRYNEQFF
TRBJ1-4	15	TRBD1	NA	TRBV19	TGTGCCAGTAGTTCCCTCGGGACAGTTAACGAAAAACTGTTTTTT	CASSSLGTVNEKLFF
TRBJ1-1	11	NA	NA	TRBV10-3	TGTGCCATCGGACGAGGGGCTGAAGCTTTCTTT	CAIGRGAEAFF
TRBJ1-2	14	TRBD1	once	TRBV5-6	TGTGCCAGCACCGATCGCACAGGGGGCTATGGCTACACCTTC	CASTDRTGGYGYTF
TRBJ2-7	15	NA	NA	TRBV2	TGTGCCAGCAGACCCGGGACGCTTAGCTCCTACGAGCAGTACTTC	CASRPGTLSSYEQYF
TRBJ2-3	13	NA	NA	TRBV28	TGTGCCAGCAGCAAGACGGGAACACATACGCAGTATTTT	CASSKTGTHTQYF